The clone carrying this TCR beta chain came up a few times. This specimen comes from a study of blood T cell repertoires in COVID-19. Study-level background: From the United States, Italy and Spain came samples of acute and convalescent COVID-19.

Per germline, CDR1 MDHEN and CDR2 SYDVKM. The CDR3 runs to 13 residues. Trimming stripped 6 bases from V and 7 bases from J, with 15 bases between. In the original analysis: Amplification with reference gene primers provided the estimates of nucleated cell counts. Sequenced by immunoSEQ multiplex PCR; TCRdb stores in-frame clones only, minus some. V, J and clone size were drawn from that table, and D and trimming were deduced from the DNA. Of under 80,000 clones in the sample, 70% to 90% were seen once. The J gene is TRBJ1-2, the V gene TRBV28; D might be TRBD1 (5 bases). The clonotype originates from a human donor in a cohort sampled during active COVID-19. The specimen sequenced was peripheral blood. CDR3 nucleotide sequence: TGTGCCAGCAGCCTCAGGGTTCCCCCTGGCTACACCTTC. Its translation: CASSLRVPPGYTF.